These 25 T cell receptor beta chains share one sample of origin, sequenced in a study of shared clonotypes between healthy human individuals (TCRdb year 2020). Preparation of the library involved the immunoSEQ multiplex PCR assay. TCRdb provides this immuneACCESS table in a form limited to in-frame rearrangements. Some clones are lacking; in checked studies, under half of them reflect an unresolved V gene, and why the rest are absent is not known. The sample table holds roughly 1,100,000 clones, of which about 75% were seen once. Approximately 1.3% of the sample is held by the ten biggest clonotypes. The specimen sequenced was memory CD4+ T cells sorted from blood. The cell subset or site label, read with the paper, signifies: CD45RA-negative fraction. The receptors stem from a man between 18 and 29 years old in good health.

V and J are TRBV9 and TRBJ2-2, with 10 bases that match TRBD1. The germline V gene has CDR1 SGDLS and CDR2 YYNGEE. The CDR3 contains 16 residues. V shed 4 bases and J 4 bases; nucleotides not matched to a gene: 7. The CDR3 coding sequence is TGTGCCAGCAGCCCCCCGACAGGGGGCGGCACCGGGGAGCTGTTTTTT. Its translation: CASSPPTGGGTGELFF.

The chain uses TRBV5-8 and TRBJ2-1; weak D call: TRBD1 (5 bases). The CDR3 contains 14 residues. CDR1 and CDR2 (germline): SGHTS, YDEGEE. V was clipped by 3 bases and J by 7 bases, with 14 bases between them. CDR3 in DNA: TGTGCCAGCAGCTCACTAAGGGGAACGAATGAGCAGTTCTTC. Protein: CASSSLRGTNEQFF.

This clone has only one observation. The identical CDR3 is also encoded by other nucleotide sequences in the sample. The CDR3 region has the DNA TGTGCCAGCAGCTTGGCCAGGGGTAACTATGGCTACACCTTC. The encoded protein is CASSLARGNYGYTF. The chain carries TRBV5-6 and TRBJ1-2; TRBD1 might be the D (6 bases). There are 14 residues in the CDR3. Germline assignment: CDR1 SGHDT and CDR2 YYEEEE. V was clipped by 0 bases and J by 1 base, with 7 bases between them.

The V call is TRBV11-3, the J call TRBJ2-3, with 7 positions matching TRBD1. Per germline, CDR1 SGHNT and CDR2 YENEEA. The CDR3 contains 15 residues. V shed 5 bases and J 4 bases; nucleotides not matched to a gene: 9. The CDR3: CASSRAGGYADTQYF. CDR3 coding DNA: TGTGCCAGCAGCCGAGCAGGGGGTTACGCAGATACGCAGTATTTT.

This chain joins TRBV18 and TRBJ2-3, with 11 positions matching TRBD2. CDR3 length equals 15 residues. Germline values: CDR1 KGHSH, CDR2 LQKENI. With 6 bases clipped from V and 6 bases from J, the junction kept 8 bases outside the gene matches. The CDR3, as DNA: TGTGCCAGCTCGCCGACTAGCGGGATGGGCGATACGCAGTATTTT. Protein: CASSPTSGMGDTQYF. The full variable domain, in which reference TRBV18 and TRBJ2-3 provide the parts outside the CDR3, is NAGVMQNPRHLVRRRGQEARLRCSPMKGHSHVYWYRQLPEEGLKFMVYLQKENIIDESGMPKERFSAEFPKEGPSILRIQQVVRGDSAAYFCASSPTSGMGDTQYFGPGTRLTVL.

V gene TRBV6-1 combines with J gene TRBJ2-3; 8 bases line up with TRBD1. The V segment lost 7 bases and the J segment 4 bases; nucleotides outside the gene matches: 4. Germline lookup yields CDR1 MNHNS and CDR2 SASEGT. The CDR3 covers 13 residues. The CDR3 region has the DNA TGTGCCAGCAACCGGGACAGGCCAGATACGCAGTATTTT. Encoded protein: CASNRDRPDTQYF.

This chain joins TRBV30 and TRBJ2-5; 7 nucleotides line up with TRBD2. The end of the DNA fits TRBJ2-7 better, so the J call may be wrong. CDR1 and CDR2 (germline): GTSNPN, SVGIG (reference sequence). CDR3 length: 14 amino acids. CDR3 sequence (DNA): TGTGCCTGGAGTATCGGGGGGAAGGCCTACGAGCAGTACTTC. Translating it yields CAWSIGGKAYEQYF.

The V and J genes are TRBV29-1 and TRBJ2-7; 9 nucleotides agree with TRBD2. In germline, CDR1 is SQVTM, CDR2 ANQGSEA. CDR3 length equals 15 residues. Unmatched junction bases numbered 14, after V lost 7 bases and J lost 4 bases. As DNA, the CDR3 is TGCAGCGCCTGGACTAGCGCGAACGGGGTTTACGAGCAGTACTTC. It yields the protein CSAWTSANGVYEQYF.

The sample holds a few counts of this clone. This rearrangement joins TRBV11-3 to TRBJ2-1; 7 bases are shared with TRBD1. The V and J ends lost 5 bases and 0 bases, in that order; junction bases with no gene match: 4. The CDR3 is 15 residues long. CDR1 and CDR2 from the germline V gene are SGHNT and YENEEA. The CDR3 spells CASSPGQSSYNEQFF. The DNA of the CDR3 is TGTGCCAGCAGCCCGGGACAGAGCTCCTACAATGAGCAGTTCTTC.

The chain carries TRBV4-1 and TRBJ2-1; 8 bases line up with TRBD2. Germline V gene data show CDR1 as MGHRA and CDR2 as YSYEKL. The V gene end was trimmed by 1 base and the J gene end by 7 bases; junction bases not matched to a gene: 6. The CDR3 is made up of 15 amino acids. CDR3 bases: TGCGCCAGCAGCCAAGTACGGGGGGGCCTGAATGAGCAGTTCTTC. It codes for CASSQVRGGLNEQFF.

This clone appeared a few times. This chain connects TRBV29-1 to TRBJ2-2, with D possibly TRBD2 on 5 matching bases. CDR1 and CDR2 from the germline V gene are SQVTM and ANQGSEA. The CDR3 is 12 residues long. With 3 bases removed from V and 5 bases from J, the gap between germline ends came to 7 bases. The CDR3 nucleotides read TGCAGCGTTGACGGCGGGACCGGGGAGCTGTTTTTT. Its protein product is CSVDGGTGELFF.

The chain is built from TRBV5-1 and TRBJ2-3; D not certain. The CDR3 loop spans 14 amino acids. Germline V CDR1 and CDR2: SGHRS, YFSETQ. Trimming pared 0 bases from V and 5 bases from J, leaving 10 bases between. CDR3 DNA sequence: TGCGCCAGCAGCTTGGGACGACCGGTAGATACGCAGTATTTT. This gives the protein CASSLGRPVDTQYF.

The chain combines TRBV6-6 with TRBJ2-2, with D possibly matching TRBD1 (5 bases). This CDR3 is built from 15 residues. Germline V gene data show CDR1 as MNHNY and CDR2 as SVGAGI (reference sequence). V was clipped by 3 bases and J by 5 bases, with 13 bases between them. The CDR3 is CASSYSQGTTGELFF. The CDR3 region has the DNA TGTGCCAGCAGTTATAGCCAGGGAACGACCGGGGAGCTGTTTTTT.

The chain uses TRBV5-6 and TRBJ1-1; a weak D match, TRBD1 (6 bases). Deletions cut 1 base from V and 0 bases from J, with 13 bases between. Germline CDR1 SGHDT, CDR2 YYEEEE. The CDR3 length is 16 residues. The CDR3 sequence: CASSLYRANLNTEAFF. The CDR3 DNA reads TGTGCCAGCAGCTTGTACAGGGCAAATTTGAACACTGAAGCTTTCTTT.

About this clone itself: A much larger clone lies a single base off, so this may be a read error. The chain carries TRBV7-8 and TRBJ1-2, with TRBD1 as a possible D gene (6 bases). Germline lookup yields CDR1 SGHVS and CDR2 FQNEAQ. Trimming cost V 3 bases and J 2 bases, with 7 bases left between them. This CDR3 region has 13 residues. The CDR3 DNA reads TGTGCCAGCAGCTTCGACAGGAACTATGGCTACACCTTC. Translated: CASSFDRNYGYTF.

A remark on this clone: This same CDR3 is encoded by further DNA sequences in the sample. The CDR3 is CASRGTVNTEAFF. As DNA, the CDR3 is TGTGCCAGCAGGGGGACAGTGAACACTGAAGCTTTCTTT. The V and J genes are TRBV2 and TRBJ1-1, with 7 bases that match TRBD1. The V gene end was trimmed by 6 bases and the J gene end by 0 bases; junction bases not matched to a gene: 1. This CDR3 has 13 residues. CDR1 SNHLY and CDR2 FYNNEI come from the germline V gene. The complete variable domain, with remaining parts taken from reference TRBV2 and TRBJ1-1, reads EPEVTQTPSHQVTQMGQEVILRCVPISNHLYFYWYRQILGQKVEFLVSFYNNEISEKSEIFDDQFSVERPDGSNFTLKIRSTKLEDSAMYFCASRGTVNTEAFFGQGTRLTVV.

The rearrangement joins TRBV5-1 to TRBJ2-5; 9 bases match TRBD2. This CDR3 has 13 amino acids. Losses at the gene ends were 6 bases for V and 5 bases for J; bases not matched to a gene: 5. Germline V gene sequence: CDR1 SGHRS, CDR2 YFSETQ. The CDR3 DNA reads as TGCGCCAGCACCGCGGGAGGGTGGGAGACCCAGTACTTC. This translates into CASTAGGWETQYF.

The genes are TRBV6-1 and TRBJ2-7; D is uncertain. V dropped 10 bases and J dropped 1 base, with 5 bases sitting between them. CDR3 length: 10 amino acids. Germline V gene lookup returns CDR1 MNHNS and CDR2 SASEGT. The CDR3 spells CATSSYEQYF. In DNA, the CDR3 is TGTGCCACCTCTTCCTACGAGCAGTACTTC.

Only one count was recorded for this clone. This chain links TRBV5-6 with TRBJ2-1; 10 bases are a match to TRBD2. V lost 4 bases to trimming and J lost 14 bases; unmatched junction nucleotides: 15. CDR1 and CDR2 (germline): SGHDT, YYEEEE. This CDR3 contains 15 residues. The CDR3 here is CASSQTSGKGRGKFF. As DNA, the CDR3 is TGTGCCAGCAGCCAAACTAGCGGGAAAGGCCGCGGTAAGTTCTTC.

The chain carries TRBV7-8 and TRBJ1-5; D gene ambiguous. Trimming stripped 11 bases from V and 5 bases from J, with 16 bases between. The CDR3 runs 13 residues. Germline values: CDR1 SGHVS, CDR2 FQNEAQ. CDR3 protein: CAYRTLGHQPQHF. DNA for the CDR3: TGTGCCTACCGGACCTTAGGGCATCAGCCCCAGCATTTT. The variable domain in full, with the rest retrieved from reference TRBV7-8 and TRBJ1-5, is GAGVSQSPRYKVAKRGQDVALRCDPISGHVSLFWYQQALGQGPEFLTYFQNEAQLDKSGLPSDRFFAERPEGSVSTLKIQRTQQEDSAVYLCAYRTLGHQPQHFGDGTRLSIL.

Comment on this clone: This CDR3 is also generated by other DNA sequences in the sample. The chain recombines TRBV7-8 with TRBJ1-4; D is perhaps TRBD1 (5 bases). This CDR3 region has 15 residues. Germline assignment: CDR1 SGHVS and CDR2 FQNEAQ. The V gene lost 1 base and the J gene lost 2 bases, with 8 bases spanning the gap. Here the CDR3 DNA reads TGTGCCAGCAGCTTAGGCAGGGCCACTAATGAAAAACTGTTTTTT. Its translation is CASSLGRATNEKLFF.

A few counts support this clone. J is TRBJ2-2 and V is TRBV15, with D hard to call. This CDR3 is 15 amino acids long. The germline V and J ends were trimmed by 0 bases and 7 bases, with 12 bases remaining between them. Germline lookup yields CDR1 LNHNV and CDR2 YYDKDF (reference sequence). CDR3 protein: CATSREVGYGGELFF. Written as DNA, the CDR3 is TGTGCCACCAGCAGAGAAGTGGGGTACGGCGGGGAGCTGTTTTTT.

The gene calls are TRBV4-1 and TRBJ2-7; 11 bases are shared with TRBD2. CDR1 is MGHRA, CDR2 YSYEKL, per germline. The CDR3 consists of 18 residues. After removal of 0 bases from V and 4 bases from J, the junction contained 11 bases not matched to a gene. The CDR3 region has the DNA TGCGCCAGCAGCCAAGACGACACCGGGACTAGCGGAGTATACGAGCAGTACTTC. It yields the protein CASSQDDTGTSGVYEQYF.

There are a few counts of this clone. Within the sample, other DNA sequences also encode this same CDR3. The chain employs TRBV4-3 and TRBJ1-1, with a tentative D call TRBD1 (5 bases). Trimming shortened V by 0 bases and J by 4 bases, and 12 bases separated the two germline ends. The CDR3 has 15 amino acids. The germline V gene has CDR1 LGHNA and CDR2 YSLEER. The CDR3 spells CASSQDTGDGTEAFF. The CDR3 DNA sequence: TGCGCCAGCAGCCAAGATACCGGGGACGGCACTGAAGCTTTCTTT.

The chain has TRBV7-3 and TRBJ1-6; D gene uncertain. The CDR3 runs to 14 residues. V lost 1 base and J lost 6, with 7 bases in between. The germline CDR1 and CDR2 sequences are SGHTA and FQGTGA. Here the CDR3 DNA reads TGTGCCAGCAGCTTAAACCCCCTTAATTCACCCCTCCACTTT. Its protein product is CASSLNPLNSPLHF.